Shown below are 21 T cell receptor beta chains from a single sample sequenced in a study of cytomegalovirus exposure and HLA in healthy donors. PCR used 60 Vbeta primers and 13 Jbeta primers. The table came from immunoSEQ multiplex PCR; TCRdb's copy has only in-frame clones and leaves some out. The table shows 85,000 to 100,000 clones, with roughly four fifths occurring only once. Material for sequencing was PBMCs. These receptors all stem from a female donor in good health and CMV-seropositive.

The genes are TRBV7-6 and TRBJ1-2; TRBD1 might be the D (5 bases). V was cut by 5 bases and J by 9 bases, with 13 bases left in between. Per the germline V gene, CDR1 is SGHVS and CDR2 is FNYEAQ. The CDR3 runs 12 residues. The CDR3 loop reads CASSGGGVSYTF. The CDR3 bases are TGTGCCAGCAGCGGGGGAGGGGTCAGCTACACCTTC.

The chain links TRBV28 to TRBJ2-1, with 7 bases aligning to TRBD1. V was pared by 6 bases and J by 8 bases, with 19 bases of the junction left unmatched. The CDR3 contains 17 residues. Germline-derived CDR1 and CDR2 are MDHEN and SYDVKM. The CDR3 DNA reads as TGTGCCAGCAGCCTGCTCGGTTGGAAGGGGGCTCGAGATGAGCAGTTCTTC. Protein product: CASSLLGWKGARDEQFF. The full variable domain, with the rest looked up from reference TRBV28 and TRBJ2-1, is DVKVTQSSRYLVKRTGEKVFLECVQDMDHENMFWYRQDPGLGLRLIYFSYDVKMKEKGDIPEGYSVSREKKERFSLILESASTNQTSMYLCASSLLGWKGARDEQFFGPGTRLTVL.

V usage is TRBV13 and J usage is TRBJ1-6, with a tentative D call TRBD1 (6 bases). CDR1 and CDR2 (germline): PRHDT, FYEKMQ (reference sequence). The CDR3 spans 16 residues. Trimming stripped 5 bases from V and 7 bases from J, with 18 bases between. The CDR3 loop is CASSLTGLSENSPLHF. DNA for the CDR3: TGTGCCAGCAGCCTGACAGGATTAAGTGAAAATTCACCCCTCCACTTT.

This clone came up a few times. This sequence joins TRBV28 and TRBJ2-1, with 16 bases that match TRBD2. This CDR3 is built from 19 residues. The junction had 3 bases not matched to a gene; V was cut back by 1 base and J by 0 bases. CDR1 and CDR2 (germline): MDHEN, SYDVKM. DNA of the CDR3: TGTGCCAGCAGTTTATCGGGACTAGCGGGAGGGAGCTCCTACAATGAGCAGTTCTTC. Translation gives CASSLSGLAGGSSYNEQFF.

The chain uses TRBV6-1 and TRBJ2-7; TRBD2 is a possible D gene (5 bases). V lost 10 bases to trimming and J lost 5 bases, with 18 bases between them. The length of the CDR3 is 13 residues. The V gene's germline CDR1 is MNHNS and CDR2 SASEGT. Here the CDR3 DNA reads TGTGCCACCCCGAACGAGGGTTTCGACGAGCAGTACTTC. As protein: CATPNEGFDEQYF.

The rearrangement uses TRBV6-1 and TRBJ1-4, with D unresolved. The V gene lost 4 bases and the J gene lost 0 bases, with 9 bases spanning the gap. Germline CDR1 reads MNHNS; CDR2 reads SASEGT. The length of the CDR3 is 15 residues. The CDR3 sequence is CASSGKTTTNEKLFF. The CDR3 DNA is TGTGCCAGCAGTGGTAAAACTACAACTAATGAAAAACTGTTTTTT.

The chain links TRBV19 to TRBJ2-5, with D possibly being TRBD2 (5 bases). The CDR3 is 13 amino acids. Germline lookup yields CDR1 LNHDA and CDR2 SQIVND (reference sequence). The V and J ends lost 5 bases and 2 bases respectively, with 9 bases between them. This CDR3 is CASSEGRQETQYF. The CDR3 DNA is TGTGCCAGTAGTGAGGGCAGGCAAGAGACCCAGTACTTC.

This clone has a single count. CDR3 loop: CASSPGGTDTQYF. The CDR3 DNA reads TGTGCCAGTAGTCCGGGAGGCACAGATACGCAGTATTTT. The rearrangement uses TRBV19 and TRBJ2-3, with TRBD2 as a possible D gene (6 bases). There are 13 residues in the CDR3. Per the germline V gene, CDR1 is LNHDA and CDR2 is SQIVND (reference sequence). The V end was cut by 5 bases, the J end by 1 base, with 7 bases between.

This clone was found a few times. The V call is TRBV7-2, the J call TRBJ1-1; 7 bases match TRBD1. V was clipped by 3 bases and J by 11 bases; unmatched bases: 15. The CDR3 runs to 15 residues. The germline gives CDR1 SGHTA, CDR2 FQGNSA. The CDR3 DNA is TGTGCCAGCAGCTTTCCAACGGGACAGCCAGACGGGGCTTTCTTT. Encoded protein: CASSFPTGQPDGAFF. Based on the CDR3 plus reference TRBV7-2 and TRBJ1-1, the full variable domain is GAGVSQSPSNKVTEKGKDVELRCDPISGHTALYWYRQSLGQGLEFLIYFQGNSAPDKSGLPSDRFSAERTGGSVSTLTIQRTQQEDSAVYLCASSFPTGQPDGAFFGQGTRLTVV.

The CDR3 region has the DNA TGTGCCAGCAGTGCTAGCGGCGCCTACGAGCAGTACTTC. Protein sequence: CASSASGAYEQYF. V is TRBV6-1 and J is TRBJ2-7, with 7 nucleotides matching TRBD2. This CDR3 is 13 amino acids long. Per the germline V gene, CDR1 is MNHNS and CDR2 is SASEGT. V was pared by 4 bases and J by 2 bases, with 2 bases of the junction left unmatched.

This CDR3 reads CAISEVTGDNSPLHF. In DNA form, the CDR3 reads TGTGCCATCAGTGAGGTGACAGGGGATAATTCACCCCTCCACTTT. The rearrangement links TRBV10-3 to TRBJ1-6, with 8 bases that match TRBD1. The V gene end was trimmed by 2 bases and the J gene end by 5 bases; junction bases not matched to a gene: 2. The CDR3 has 15 residues. Germline V gene sequence: CDR1 ENHRY, CDR2 SYGVKD.

The V call is TRBV7-2, the J call TRBJ2-5; TRBD2 aligns across 10 bases. The V segment lost 1 base and the J segment 5 bases; nucleotides outside the gene matches: 4. From germline, CDR1 is SGHTA and CDR2 FQGNSA. The CDR3 runs 15 residues. In DNA, the CDR3 is TGTGCCAGCAGCTTAGGCCAACTAGCGGGGGAGACCCAGTACTTC. Amino acids: CASSLGQLAGETQYF.

The DNA of the CDR3 is TGTGCCAGCAGCTTTCCCTCGACCGGCGGGCAAGAGACCCAGTACTTC. Its protein is CASSFPSTGGQETQYF. The genes are TRBV5-4 and TRBJ2-5, with a possible D match to TRBD2 (5 bases). Trimming pared 2 bases from V and 2 bases from J, leaving 16 bases between. In germline, CDR1 is SGHNT, CDR2 YYREEE (reference sequence). CDR3 size: 16 residues.

This clone has more than one count but fewer than ten. This rearrangement joins TRBV10-3 to TRBJ1-2; perhaps TRBD1 as D (5 bases). V was clipped by 6 bases and J by 6 bases, with 20 bases between them. This CDR3 comprises 15 residues. Germline V lookup: CDR1 ENHRY, CDR2 SYGVKD. CDR3 sequence: CAISATRLGEDGYTF. The CDR3 region has the DNA TGTGCCATCAGCGCGACGAGGTTAGGGGAGGATGGCTACACCTTC.

The chain links TRBV19 to TRBJ1-1, with 8 bases matching TRBD1. V lost 6 bases to trimming and J lost 5 bases; unmatched junction nucleotides: 5. CDR3 size: 13 residues. The V gene's germline CDR1 is LNHDA and CDR2 SQIVND (reference sequence). The CDR3 spells CASRSGGRTEAFF. The CDR3 DNA reads TGTGCCAGTAGGTCAGGGGGCCGTACTGAAGCTTTCTTT.

The chain links TRBV7-2 to TRBJ2-1; 8 bases match TRBD2. Germline CDR1 SGHTA, CDR2 FQGNSA. V dropped 2 bases and J dropped 7; count of bases not matched to a gene: 10. CDR3 length equals 16 residues. The CDR3 protein is CASSLSAGGARNEQFF. The CDR3 nucleotides read TGTGCCAGCAGCTTATCGGCGGGGGGCGCGAGAAATGAGCAGTTCTTC.

This clone was counted between two and nine times. The chain has TRBV7-9 and TRBJ2-7; 10 bases map to TRBD1. CDR3 length equals 14 residues. The germline CDR1 and CDR2 sequences are SEHNR and FQNEAQ (reference sequence). J gave up 3 bases and V 5 bases, and 4 bases lay outside the gene matches. CDR3 nucleotide sequence: TGTGCCAGCAGCGCGGGACAGGGGCTCTACGAGCAGTACTTC. Translation gives CASSAGQGLYEQYF.

The CDR3 sequence: CAWSEGGRGETQYF. DNA of the CDR3: TGTGCCTGGAGTGAAGGGGGCCGGGGGGAGACCCAGTACTTC. This rearrangement joins TRBV30 to TRBJ2-5; D is possibly TRBD1 (7 bases). There are 14 residues in the CDR3. The germline gives CDR1 GTSNPN, CDR2 SVGIG (reference sequence). Trimming removed 1 base from V and 5 bases from J, with 14 bases in between.

J is TRBJ1-1 and V is TRBV4-2; 10 positions match TRBD1. Losses at the gene ends were 3 bases for V and 6 bases for J; bases not matched to a gene: 7. The CDR3 extends over 15 amino acids. CDR1 is LGHNA and CDR2 is YNFKEQ in the germline V gene. The CDR3 spells CASSQVPGQGSEAFF. For the CDR3, the DNA is TGTGCCAGCAGCCAGGTACCGGGACAGGGGTCTGAAGCTTTCTTT.

This chain links TRBV7-3 with TRBJ2-7; D might be TRBD2 (6 bases). The CDR3 has 15 residues. The germline gives CDR1 SGHTA, CDR2 FQGTGA. With 1 base removed from V and 4 bases from J, the gap between germline ends came to 14 bases. The CDR3 nucleotides read TGTGCCAGCAGCTTAAGTGGCGGGATAGGGTACGAGCAGTACTTC. Protein: CASSLSGGIGYEQYF.

The chain carries TRBV11-3 and TRBJ2-5; the D gene is possibly TRBD1 (6 bases). The J call may not be correct, given that the DNA end is closer to TRBJ2-7. Germline CDR1 is SGHNT and CDR2 is YENEEA. The CDR3 contains 14 residues. CDR3 amino acids: CASSSQGQPYEQYF. The CDR3 DNA reads TGTGCCAGCAGCTCGCAGGGGCAACCCTACGAGCAGTACTTC.